This TCR beta chain was recorded in a study of identical twins. Regarding the study as a whole: For cord blood, abundant beta clonotypes had fewer insertions, unlike memory repertoires, which showed none.

This clonotype was observed a few times. What it recognizes is unknown. A universal primer site came from template switching; cDNA carried unique molecular identifiers. In TCRdb, the 5' RACE reads were re-called with MiXCR into one record per CDR3 protein. Of 640,000 or so distinct CDR3 sequences listed, around 6.1% are singletons. The CDR3 sequence is 17 residues long. The germline gives CDR1 MGHRA, CDR2 YSYEKL. The V and J ends lost 1 base and 4 bases, in that order; junction bases with no gene match: 10. This chain links TRBV4-1 with TRBJ1-3; 7 bases are shared with TRBD1. This TCR was recovered from a man aged 18 to 29 in good health. Sequenced input: naive T cells sorted from blood. The CDR3 sequence is CASSQGLQGIKGNTIYF. The CDR3 coding sequence is TGCGCCAGCAGCCAAGGTTTACAGGGGATCAAGGGAAACACCATATATTTT.